The source of this T cell receptor beta chain is a study of T cells expressing NK-cell markers. On the study more broadly: It was from sorted CD3+CD56+NKG2C+, CD3+CD56+NKG2C- and CD3+CD56-NKG2C+ T cells that TCR beta repertoires came.

TCRdb re-called the 5' RACE reads and gives one entry per CDR3 protein, without DNA. The listing contains about 160,000 distinct CDR3 sequences. A word on this clonotype: Its antigen is as yet unknown.

Study conclusions and caveats: Dominant NKG2C+ clonotypes made up roughly 1.0-7.0% of CD8+ T cells in roughly six donors. It is unclear if expanded NKG2C-expressing clones target HCMV antigens. These clonotypes additionally ranked first within the CD3+CD56-NKG2C+ fraction of a handful of donors.

Germline V gives CDR1 MNHEY, CDR2 SVGAGI. This CDR3 comprises 16 residues. Sequencing was performed on blood T cells: a sorted CD56 or NKG2C T cell subset, CD4+ or CD8+ T cells, or bulk PBMC T cells (not recorded which). This rearrangement joins TRBV6-5 to TRBJ1-1; as DNA is missing, the TRBD1 call by TCRdb cannot be tested. The clonotype was recovered from a woman between 18 and 70 years old in good health. The CDR3 region is CASSYSSGHPYTEAFF.